Shown below are 24 T cell receptor beta chains from a single sample sequenced in a study of early T cells in non-severe SARS-CoV-2 infection. TCRdb independently ran MiXCR on the 5' RACE reads; one entry per CDR3 protein. This table has 55,000 to 75,000 distinct CDR3 sequences, 10% appearing once. The sample here was whole blood, taken at baseline. The source of these receptors is an adult who was a healthcare worker with PCR-confirmed SARS-CoV-2 infection or an uninfected control (not recorded which).

V is TRBV6-2 or TRBV6-3 and J is TRBJ1-1, with D possibly being TRBD1 (6 bases). Trimming removed 2 bases at V and 4 bases at J, with 11 bases between. This CDR3 region has 14 residues. Germline lookup yields CDR1 MNHEY and CDR2 SVGEGT. The CDR3 sequence: CASSYQQGGTEAFF. The CDR3 coding sequence is TGTGCCAGCAGTTACCAACAGGGCGGCACTGAAGCTTTCTTT.

V usage is TRBV18 and J usage is TRBJ1-1; D gene uncertain. The germline gives CDR1 KGHSH, CDR2 LQKENI. The V gene lost 3 bases and the J gene lost 8 bases, with 13 bases spanning the gap. This CDR3 is built from 13 residues. The CDR3 bases are TGTGCCAGCTCACCGGCGGGCGGGATAGAAGCTTTCTTT. Residues: CASSPAGGIEAFF.

This clonotype has only a few counts. The chain is built from TRBV6-2 or TRBV6-3 and TRBJ2-1, with TRBD2 matching over 11 bases. Germline V lookup: CDR1 MNHEY, CDR2 SVGEGT. The length of the CDR3 is 17 residues. J lost 15 bases, V lost 0 bases, and 16 bases had no gene match. The CDR3 DNA follows: TGTGCCAGCAGTTACTCGATACTAGCGGGAGACCACGGGAAGCGGTTCTTC. Its translation: CASSYSILAGDHGKRFF.

The J gene is TRBJ2-1, the V gene TRBV10-2, with D tentatively TRBD2 (5 bases). The CDR3 sequence is 12 residues long. In germline, CDR1 is WSHSY, CDR2 SAAADI. V lost 3 bases to trimming and J lost 8 bases, with 8 bases between them. The CDR3 DNA is TGCGCCAGCAGTGATAGAGGGCATGAGCAGTTCTTC. Translated: CASSDRGHEQFF.

This clonotype has a count of ten or more. The chain links TRBV7-2 to TRBJ2-1; 8 nucleotides agree with TRBD2. The CDR3 extends over 16 amino acids. CDR1 is SGHTA and CDR2 is FQGNSA in the germline V gene. Trimming removed 5 bases from V and 3 bases from J; junction bases left unmatched: 9. The CDR3 DNA reads as TGTGCCAGCAGCCCTCTTAGCGGGACGAGCTACAATGAGCAGTTCTTC. This sequence encodes CASSPLSGTSYNEQFF. Filled out from reference TRBV7-2 and TRBJ2-1, the complete variable domain reads GAGVSQSPSNKVTEKGKDVELRCDPISGHTALYWYRQSLGQGLEFLIYFQGNSAPDKSGLPSDRFSAERTGGSVSTLTIQRTQQEDSAVYLCASSPLSGTSYNEQFFGPGTRLTVL.

The rearrangement links TRBV14 to TRBJ2-2; D unresolved. The germline V and J ends were trimmed by 1 base and 2 bases, with 5 bases remaining between them. Germline CDR1 and CDR2: SGHDN and FVKESK. There are 14 residues in the CDR3. Here the CDR3 reads CASSQGPNTGELFF. The CDR3 DNA reads as TGTGCCAGCAGCCAAGGTCCAAACACCGGGGAGCTGTTTTTT.

This clonotype has just a few counts. This chain connects TRBV7-2 to TRBJ1-2, with D unclear. This CDR3 is 14 amino acids long. V was pared by 5 bases and J by 4 bases, with 14 bases between. Germline V gene sequence: CDR1 SGHTA, CDR2 FQGNSA. CDR3 in DNA: TGTGCCAGCAGCCAGGCCCATAGGGCCTATGGCTACACCTTC. Translation gives CASSQAHRAYGYTF.

The genes are TRBV10-3 and TRBJ1-2; D is unclear. CDR3 size: 14 residues. CDR1 and CDR2 (germline): ENHRY, SYGVKD. Trimming took 3 bases from V and 6 from J, leaving 14 bases between them. The CDR3 protein is CAISDFTKKNGYTF. The CDR3 nucleotides read TGTGCCATCAGTGATTTTACGAAAAAAAATGGCTACACCTTC.

This clonotype was seen a handful of times. V usage is TRBV28 and J usage is TRBJ1-2, with 12 bases fitting TRBD1. Germline V gene lookup returns CDR1 MDHEN and CDR2 SYDVKM. Trimming removed 5 bases from V and 3 bases from J; junction bases left unmatched: 7. The length of the CDR3 is 16 residues. CDR3 bases: TGTGCCAGCAGTGAAGGGACAGGGGGCCGGGACTATGGCTACACCTTC. Its translation: CASSEGTGGRDYGYTF.

This clonotype was found many times. The J gene is TRBJ2-1, the V gene TRBV3-1; D might be TRBD2 (7 bases). Germline lookup yields CDR1 LGHDT and CDR2 YNNKEL (reference sequence). The CDR3 sequence is 17 residues long. V was cut by 1 base and J by 6 bases, with 19 bases left in between. The chain's CDR3 is CASSQGGRTRGGNEQFF. CDR3 DNA sequence: TGTGCCAGCAGCCAAGGAGGAAGGACTAGAGGGGGCAATGAGCAGTTCTTC.

This clonotype was seen more than once but under ten times. The chain is built from TRBV9 and TRBJ2-4; 11 bases match TRBD2. The V and J ends lost 3 bases and 5 bases, in that order; junction bases with no gene match: 4. There are 15 residues in the CDR3. Per the germline V gene, CDR1 is SGDLS and CDR2 is YYNGEE. The CDR3 DNA reads TGTGCCAGCAGCGCCTGGGGACTAGCGGAAAACATTCAGTACTTC. Protein: CASSAWGLAENIQYF.

This clonotype was counted ten times or more. The chain joins TRBV7-2 to TRBJ2-1; D uncertain. The CDR3 totals 15 residues. V gave up 5 bases and J gave up 5 bases, with 16 bases separating them. Germline CDR1 and CDR2: SGHTA and FQGNSA. The CDR3 bases are TGTGCCAGCAGCCCCTCGTTTCTAGACGACAATGAGCAGTTCTTC. This gives the protein CASSPSFLDDNEQFF.

This clonotype was picked up a small number of times. The chain uses TRBV5-1 and TRBJ2-7; D gene uncertain. This CDR3 comprises 12 residues. Trimming pared 5 bases from V and 4 bases from J, leaving 10 bases between. The germline gives CDR1 SGHRS, CDR2 YFSETQ. CDR3 DNA sequence: TGCGCCAGCAGTGTAGGAAAATACGAGCAGTACTTC. Translated, it gives CASSVGKYEQYF.

This clonotype has ten or more counts. The chain couples TRBV5-5 to TRBJ1-6; D call uncertain. Trimming took 3 bases from V and 8 from J, leaving 9 bases between them. The CDR3 is made up of 13 amino acids. CDR1 and CDR2 (germline): SGHKS, YYEKEE (reference sequence). In nucleotides, the CDR3 is TGTGCCAGCAGCTCCCATGGGGATTCACCCCTCCACTTT. It yields the protein CASSSHGDSPLHF.

This chain connects TRBV7-2 to TRBJ2-2; 11 nucleotides align to TRBD2. Germline CDR1 is SGHTA and CDR2 is FQGNSA. The trim removed 9 bases at V and 1 base at J, leaving 1 base unmatched. CDR3 length: 14 amino acids. The CDR3, as DNA: TGTGCCAGTGGGACTAGCGGGAACACCGGGGAGCTGTTTTTT. It is translated as CASGTSGNTGELFF.

This chain connects TRBV5-4 to TRBJ2-5, with D unresolved. Germline values: CDR1 SGHNT, CDR2 YYREEE (reference sequence). The CDR3 spans 12 residues. V lost 4 bases, J lost 4 bases, and 8 bases lay in between. CDR3 sequence (DNA): TGTGCCAGCAGCCTTTTAGCAGAGACCCAGTACTTC. It translates to CASSLLAETQYF.

The V and J genes are TRBV19 and TRBJ1-4, with 9 positions matching TRBD1. The CDR3 covers 16 residues. J was trimmed by 3 bases and V by 4 bases; bases with no gene match: 6. In germline, CDR1 is LNHDA, CDR2 SQIVND (reference sequence). CDR3 sequence reads: CASSTPGQGPNEKLFF. The CDR3 bases are TGTGCCAGTAGTACCCCTGGACAGGGGCCTAATGAAAAACTGTTTTTT.

This clonotype was recorded a few times. V gene TRBV12-3 or TRBV12-4 combines with J gene TRBJ2-1; a possible D gene is TRBD2 (5 bases). Trimming left V 5 bases short and J 2 bases short, with 13 bases between. The CDR3 length is 15 residues. This CDR3 reads CASSLRGLTYNEQFF. CDR3 in DNA: TGTGCCAGCAGTCTAAGAGGGTTAACCTACAATGAGCAGTTCTTC.

This clonotype was counted many times. The rearrangement uses TRBV12-3 or TRBV12-4 and TRBJ1-5; 8 bases match TRBD1. This CDR3 comprises 19 residues. V lost 4 bases, J lost 2 bases, and 16 bases stayed unmatched. CDR3 bases: TGTGCCAGCAGTTCACATACACTCGGACAGGGTTACCGCAATCAGCCCCAGCATTTT. It encodes CASSSHTLGQGYRNQPQHF.

The chain carries TRBV12-3 or TRBV12-4 and TRBJ2-7; D call uncertain. The ends were cut back, 5 bases at V and 0 bases at J, with 17 bases in the middle. The CDR3 extends over 16 amino acids. The DNA for the CDR3 is TGTGCCAGCAGTCCTCCAGAAGCAGCTAGCTCCTACGAGCAGTACTTC. This gives the protein CASSPPEAASSYEQYF.

A few counts support this clonotype. The genes are TRBV7-4 and TRBJ1-1, with D tentatively TRBD1 (6 bases). Trimming removed 7 bases from V and 4 bases from J, with 28 bases in between. Germline CDR1 is SGHVT and CDR2 is SQSDAQ. CDR3 size: 18 residues. The CDR3 sequence: CASTQMPDSLSRGTEAFF. CDR3 in DNA: TGTGCCAGCACCCAAATGCCGGACAGCCTTTCCAGGGGCACTGAAGCTTTCTTT.

The chain is built from TRBV6-6 and TRBJ2-2; the match to TRBD1 covers 9 bases. Germline loops: CDR1 MNHNY, CDR2 SVGAGI (reference sequence). The ends lost 5 bases at V and 4 bases at J; junction bases unmatched: 17. The CDR3 consists of 19 residues. In nucleotides, the CDR3 is TGTGCCAGCAGTACCAAAGGGACAGGGAGAACCACGGGCACCGGGGAGCTGTTTTTT. This codes for CASSTKGTGRTTGTGELFF.

This clonotype was observed a handful of times. The chain uses TRBV20-1 and TRBJ2-1; the D gene is possibly TRBD2 (5 bases). This CDR3 spans 15 amino acids. Trimming took 4 bases from V and 10 from J, leaving 23 bases between them. Per germline, CDR1 DFQATT and CDR2 SNEGSKA (reference sequence). CDR3 DNA sequence: TGCAGTGCTACCTTTGGCGCTTACCTCGGGAACGAGCAGTTCTTC. This codes for CSATFGAYLGNEQFF.

This chain uses TRBV29-1 with TRBJ2-7; tentative D call: TRBD1 (5 bases). Germline V gene lookup returns CDR1 SQVTM and CDR2 ANQGSEA. V dropped 4 bases and J dropped 2 bases, with 15 bases sitting between them. The CDR3 covers 14 residues. The CDR3 region is CSVVQGKDPYEQYF. The CDR3 DNA reads as TGCAGCGTTGTTCAGGGCAAGGACCCCTACGAGCAGTACTTC.